These T cell receptor beta chains were read from a single sample in a study of cytomegalovirus exposure and HLA in healthy donors. Using immunoSEQ multiplex PCR, the repertoire was profiled, and TCRdb retains in-frame clones only, with some absent. Of roughly 100,000 clones listed, about four fifths are singletons. Sequenced material: PBMCs. These receptors originate from a woman in her thirties or forties in good health and CMV-seronegative. Each CDR3 is given with its conserved first and last residue. The order of the fields is CDR3 length, V gene, D gene, clone size, J gene, CDR3 DNA, CDR3 protein. D genes are given only for firm matches. Clone size, where shown, is once, few, many, or a class for clones that have expanded.

13,TRBV10-1,.,.,TRBJ2-5,TGCGCCAGCAGTGAGTCGAGTAGAGAGACCCAGTACTTC,CASSESSRETQYF
15,TRBV5-1,.,.,TRBJ2-7,TGCGCCAGCAGCTTGGTGGGGGGAAGGTCCTACGAGCAGTACTTC,CASSLVGGRSYEQYF
15,TRBV5-6,TRBD1,.,TRBJ2-7,TGTGCCAGCAGCTCAGACAGGGGGCGAGGTTTTGGGCAGTACTTC,CASSSDRGRGFGQYF
19,TRBV27,TRBD2,.,TRBJ2-2,TGTGCCAGCAGTCCCACCCGACTAGCGGGAGGGCGCAGCACCGGGGAGCTGTTTTTT,CASSPTRLAGGRSTGELFF
15,TRBV27,.,few,TRBJ2-7,TGTGCCAGCAGGAAAGGACTGAACTCGGGATACGAGCAGTACTTC,CASRKGLNSGYEQYF
17,TRBV5-1,TRBD1,few,TRBJ2-2,TGCGCCAGCAGTTTGCTACAGGGGCACGGGAACACCGGGGAGCTGTTTTTT,CASSLLQGHGNTGELFF
15,TRBV7-6,TRBD2,.,TRBJ2-5,TGTGCCAGCAGCTTGTCTCTAGCGGGAAAAGAGACCCAGTACTTC,CASSLSLAGKETQYF
13,TRBV27,.,medium-sized,TRBJ1-1,TGTGCCAGCAGTTTATCCTGGAACACTGAAGCTTTCTTT,CASSLSWNTEAFF
11,TRBV20-1,TRBD1,.,TRBJ2-7,TGCGCAAGGGACAGGGAGAGCGAGCAGTACTTC,CARDRESEQYF
12,TRBV11-3,.,.,TRBJ1-1,TGTGCCAGCAGCTTAACTGGTACTGAAGCTTTCTTT,CASSLTGTEAFF
13,TRBV25-1,.,.,TRBJ2-1,TGTGCCAGCAGAGGACAGAACTACAATGAGCAGTTCTTC,CASRGQNYNEQFF
14,TRBV6-6,.,.,TRBJ1-1,TGTGCCAGCAGTCACAGGGTTCAAAACACTGAAGCTTTCTTT,CASSHRVQNTEAFF
14,TRBV7-6,.,.,TRBJ2-7,TGTGCCAGCAGCCCCATAGGGGGGGTCCACGAGCAGTACTTC,CASSPIGGVHEQYF
15,TRBV4-1,TRBD2,.,TRBJ2-7,TGCGCCAGCAGCCAAATGGGACTAGATTACGACGAGCAGTACTTC,CASSQMGLDYDEQYF
17,TRBV5-1,TRBD1,.,TRBJ2-1,TGCGCCAGCAGCTGGGGGACAGGGACAATTTCCTACAATGAGCAGTTCTTC,CASSWGTGTISYNEQFF
14,TRBV27,.,.,TRBJ1-6,TGTGCCAGCAGTCTAAGCTCGACACGTTCACCCCTCCACTTT,CASSLSSTRSPLHF
16,TRBV15,TRBD2,.,TRBJ2-7,TGTGCCACTAGATTAGCGGGGTCTCCCGGGCCGACGAAACAGTACTTC,CATRLAGSPGPTKQYF
17,TRBV15,TRBD2,.,TRBJ2-6,TGTGCCACTCATACGGGGGGAGCCCTCTCTGGGGCCAACGTCCTGACTTTC,CATHTGGALSGANVLTF
12,TRBV5-6,.,.,TRBJ2-2,TGTGCCAGCAGTCCGGGTGTCGGGGAGCTGTTTTTT,CASSPGVGELFF
15,TRBV9,.,.,TRBJ2-3,TGTGCCAGCAGCGTAGCTGGGGAGAGGGCAGATACGCAGTATTTT,CASSVAGERADTQYF
11,TRBV6-5,.,few,TRBJ2-3,TGTGCCAGCAGTTCGGGAGCTACGCAGTATTTT,CASSSGATQYF
16,TRBV18,.,once,TRBJ2-5,TGTGCCAGCTCCCGTACCTTTGGCGCGACTGGAGAGACCCAGTACTTC,CASSRTFGATGETQYF
14,TRBV6-1,.,.,TRBJ1-1,TGTGCCAGCAGAGAACGTACTTTGAACACTGAAGCTTTCTTT,CASRERTLNTEAFF
14,TRBV5-1,TRBD1,.,TRBJ1-2,TGCGCCAGCAGACTTTCGATCCAGGGGGGAGGCTACACCTTC,CASRLSIQGGGYTF
14,TRBV27,TRBD2,.,TRBJ2-1,TGTGCCAGCAGGGGACTAGCGGGAGTAAATGAGCAGTTCTTC,CASRGLAGVNEQFF
16,TRBV6-5,TRBD1,few,TRBJ2-1,TGTGCCAGCAGTTACTCGAACGGACAGGGGACTCTTGGGCAGTTCTTC,CASSYSNGQGTLGQFF
16,TRBV28,TRBD1,.,TRBJ1-2,TGTGCCAGCAGTTTATCTGCCCCGGGACAGGGGGGAGGCTACACCTTC,CASSLSAPGQGGGYTF
16,TRBV7-2,.,few,TRBJ1-1,TGTGCCAGCAGCTTAGGGTTCAGGGATTGGAAGACTGAAGCTTTCTTT,CASSLGFRDWKTEAFF
14,TRBV19,.,.,TRBJ2-7,TGTGCCAGTAGGATCCGGGACAAATCCTACGAGCAGTACTTC,CASRIRDKSYEQYF
13,TRBV30,.,.,TRBJ2-5,TGTGCCCGGAGTCGCAGGGCACGAGAGACCCAGTACTTC,CARSRRARETQYF
15,TRBV5-1,.,few,TRBJ1-4,TGCGCCAGCAGCTTGGTTAAAGGGGCTAATGAAAAACTGTTTTTT,CASSLVKGANEKLFF
11,TRBV28,.,once,TRBJ1-2,TGTGCCAGCACCCCCGGTCGGGGCTACACCTTC,CASTPGRGYTF
12,TRBV19,.,.,TRBJ1-1,TGTGCCAGTAGTATCTCGAGAACTGAAGCTTTCTTT,CASSISRTEAFF
13,TRBV5-6,.,.,TRBJ2-7,TGTGCCAGCAGCCTCGGGGTGGGCTACGAGCAGTACTTC,CASSLGVGYEQYF
14,TRBV7-9,.,.,TRBJ1-1,TGTGCCAGCAGCTCCCAACAGGGTTTGGCTGAAGCTTTCTTT,CASSSQQGLAEAFF
14,TRBV5-1,.,.,TRBJ1-5,TGCGCCAGCTCACCCGGGGGGCTGGATCAGCCCCAGCATTTT,CASSPGGLDQPQHF
13,TRBV29-1,TRBD2,.,TRBJ2-7,TGCAGCGCCAAGGGACTAGCAGTGAACGAGCAGTACTTC,CSAKGLAVNEQYF
16,TRBV9,TRBD2,.,TRBJ2-2,TGTGCCAGCAGCCCGCATCCGGGACTAGTAGATGAGGAGCTGCTTTTT,CASSPHPGLVDEELLF
11,TRBV6-6,.,few,TRBJ2-5,TGTGCCAGCAGTCACAAGGAGACCCAGTACTTC,CASSHKETQYF
16,TRBV4-1,.,.,TRBJ2-1,TGCGCCAGCAGCCAAGTAGGGGGGGTCAGGGACAATGAGCAGTTCTTC,CASSQVGGVRDNEQFF